This TCR beta chain was captured by sequencing in a study of cytomegalovirus exposure and HLA in healthy donors. Background on the study: Per a later analysis, the roughly 700 first-cohort and some 110 validation repertoires shared one platform.

Points on this clone: Its antigen is still unknown.

Germline-derived CDR1 and CDR2 are SGHTS and YDEGEE. V was cut by 0 bases and J by 3 bases, with 21 bases left in between. The CDR3 covers 18 residues. Study results and limitations: Within the 100 to 150 validation repertoires, first-cohort TCR clusters tended to co-occur, according to a later analysis. The study designated 150 to 200 TCR beta chains cytomegalovirus-associated. With high specificity and sensitivity, the classifier reportedly diagnosed cytomegalovirus status.

Sequencing was performed with immunoSEQ multiplex PCR; in TCRdb, only in-frame clones are kept and a portion is missing. This sample has about 160,000 clones; approximately 86% occur once, and the top ten carry around 2%. This receptor was identified in a woman aged 18 to 35 in good health and CMV-seronegative. The V gene is TRBV5-8, the J gene TRBJ1-2; maybe TRBD1 (5 bases). What was sequenced was PBMCs. The DNA of the CDR3 is TGTGCCAGCAGCTTGGCCCAGGGAAGGGTTATTGCGGACTATGGCTACACCTTC. Amino acids: CASSLAQGRVIADYGYTF.